This TCR beta chain was captured by sequencing in a study of shared clonotypes between healthy human individuals. Per germline, CDR1 SGHKS and CDR2 YYEKEE (reference sequence). CDR3 length: 15 amino acids. Trimming removed 2 bases from V and 0 bases from J, with 9 bases in between. Deep was the level at which the assay was run. Sorted subsets were amplified in replicate PCRs using 200 to 250 ng DNA, approximately 30,000 T cell genomes. TCRdb keeps only in-frame clones here, not all; method: immunoSEQ multiplex PCR. The repertoire includes about 380,000 clones, 90% to 97% of them detected once, and approximately 0.32% sits in the top ten.

The TCR was taken from a man between 25 and 39 years old in good health. The material sequenced was memory CD8+ T cells sorted from blood. As for subset: CD45RO+ cells pooled with CCR7-negative TemRA cells. The chain uses TRBV5-5 and TRBJ2-1; tentatively, D is TRBD1 (6 bases). CDR3 sequence: CASSFWGRSYNEQFF. CDR3 sequence (DNA): TGTGCCAGCAGCTTCTGGGGGCGCTCCTACAATGAGCAGTTCTTC.